This T cell receptor (beta chain) was captured by sequencing in a study of blood T cells in healthy people across ages. Overall study findings and caveats: Both higher diversity and more naive CD4+ cells marked long-lived donors when set against aged donors. In these data, TCR beta diversity tracked strongly with naive T cell percentage.

This clonotype was recorded at least ten times. Its antigen remains unidentified. CDR3 length equals 13 residues. V lost 0 bases and J 7 bases, leaving 10 bases between the germline ends. Germline assignment: CDR1 SEHNR and CDR2 FQNEAQ (reference sequence). Together with a sample-barcoded 5' primer, a J-beta primer mix was included in a second PCR lasting about 7 to 11 cycles. TCRdb called the 5' RACE reads again in MiXCR, with one record for every CDR3 protein. The sample gives over 950,000 distinct CDR3 sequences, about 53% of which show up once; over 20% is in the top ten. The specimen was blood. The chain combines TRBV7-9 with TRBJ2-7; the D gene is possibly TRBD2 (6 bases). The TCR was taken from a woman in her sixties in good health. The CDR3 region has the DNA TGTGCCAGCAGCTTAGCGGGAGGCGATGAGCAGTACTTC. Translating it yields CASSLAGGDEQYF.